This TCR beta chain was observed in a study of molecular identifiers for immune sequencing clone quantification. Losses at the gene ends were 5 bases for V and 2 bases for J; bases not matched to a gene: 5. The germline V gene has CDR1 LGHNA and CDR2 YSLEER. The CDR3 extends over 15 amino acids. One entry per CDR3 protein results from TCRdb running MiXCR on the PCR reads. The top ten clones hold around 0.7% of a sample with about 320,000 distinct CDR3 sequences, about 22% of them seen once. Sorted naive CD8 T cells were those defined as CD8+CD4-CCR7+CD45RA+. This chain joins TRBV4-3 and TRBJ2-1; 8 bases are a match to TRBD2. This TCR was sampled from a human donor in good health. Some libraries in this study had Jurkat cell RNA spiked in. The sample was naive CD8+ T cells from blood, with Jurkat cell RNA spiked in. Subset specified: FACS-sorted CD8+CD4-CCR7+CD45RA+ naive T cells. CDR3: CASSNSGDPYNEQFF. The CDR3 DNA is TGCGCCAGCAGCAATAGCGGGGATCCCTACAATGAGCAGTTCTTC.